The following is a T cell receptor beta chain sequence with its context. Method: immunoSEQ multiplex PCR; TCRdb's copy keeps in-frame clones and lacks some. The repertoire holds under 700,000 clones, with about four fifths as singletons. The record originates from a study of shared T cell receptors in the human thymus. The CDR3 totals 20 residues. J was trimmed by 2 bases and V by 0 bases; bases with no gene match: 7. CDR1 and CDR2 (germline): WNHNN, SYGVQD (reference sequence). The same data also went into a second study, on human thymus T cells. That paper states: In thymic and blood repertoires alike, V and J usage looked biased. Related research examined unrelated individuals and reported that their thymic repertoires overlapped highly.

V gene TRBV10-1 combines with J gene TRBJ2-1, with 16 nucleotides matching TRBD2. The specimen sequenced was thymocytes. The sequence came from a boy under two years old with a congenital heart defect. CDR3 sequence (DNA): TGCGCCAGCAGTGAGTCGCCGGGACTAGCGGGAGGGTTGGCCTACAATGAGCAGTTCTTC. This translates into CASSESPGLAGGLAYNEQFF.